This T cell receptor beta chain was sequenced during a study of cytomegalovirus exposure and HLA in healthy donors. Regarding the study as a whole: A later analysis reported that several of the most significant clusters appeared to be linked to common viral pathogens, among them Epstein-Barr virus. Most observed TCR sequences were rare, whereas some public TCRs were detected in many donors. The authors enumerated 150 to 200 TCR beta chains as linked to cytomegalovirus.

13 Jbeta primers and 60 Vbeta primers were used for the PCR. Clones were read by immunoSEQ multiplex PCR, and TCRdb kept only the in-frame ones, dropping some. The repertoire includes more than 95,000 clones, over 65% of them detected once, and approximately 4% sits in the top ten. Germline V gene lookup returns CDR1 SNHLY and CDR2 FYNNEI. CDR3 length: 13 residues. With regard to this clone: The antigen remains unidentified.

The sequencing sample was made of PBMCs. The receptor comes from a man aged 35 to 55 in good health and CMV-seropositive. V is TRBV2 and J is TRBJ2-3, with D perhaps TRBD2 (7 bases). CDR3 residues: CASGGGITDTQYF. The CDR3 coding sequence is TGTGCTTCTGGGGGGGGCATCACAGATACGCAGTATTTT.